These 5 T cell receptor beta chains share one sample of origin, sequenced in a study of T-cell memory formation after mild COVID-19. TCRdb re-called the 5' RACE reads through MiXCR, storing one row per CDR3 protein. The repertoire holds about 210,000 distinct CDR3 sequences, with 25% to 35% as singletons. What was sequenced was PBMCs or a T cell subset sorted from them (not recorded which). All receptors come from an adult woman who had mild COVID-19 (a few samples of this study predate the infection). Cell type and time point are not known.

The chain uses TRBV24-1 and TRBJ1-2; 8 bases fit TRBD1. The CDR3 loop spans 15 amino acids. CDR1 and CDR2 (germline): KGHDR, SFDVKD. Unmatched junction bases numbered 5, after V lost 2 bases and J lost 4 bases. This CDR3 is CATSDSTGASYGYTF. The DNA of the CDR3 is TGTGCCACCAGTGATTCGACAGGGGCGAGCTATGGCTACACCTTC.

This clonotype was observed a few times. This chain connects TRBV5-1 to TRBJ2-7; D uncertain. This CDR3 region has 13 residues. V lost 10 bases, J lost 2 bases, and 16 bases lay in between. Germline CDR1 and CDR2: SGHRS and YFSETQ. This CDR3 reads CASQRETAYEQYF. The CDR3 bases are TGCGCCTCTCAAAGGGAAACGGCCTACGAGCAGTACTTC.

The CDR3 DNA reads TGTGCCAGCAGTCGCCAGTTCAGGGACAGGGTTTTATCCTACGAGCAGTACTTC. Protein sequence: CASSRQFRDRVLSYEQYF. The gene calls are TRBV12-3 or TRBV12-4 and TRBJ2-7; 9 bases fit TRBD1. V was pared by 5 bases and J by 1 base, with 15 bases of the junction left unmatched. The CDR3 totals 18 residues.

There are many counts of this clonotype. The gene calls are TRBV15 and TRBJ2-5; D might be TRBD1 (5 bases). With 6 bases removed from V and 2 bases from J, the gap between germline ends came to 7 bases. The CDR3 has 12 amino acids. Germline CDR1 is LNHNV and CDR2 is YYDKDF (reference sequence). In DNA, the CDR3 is TGTGCCACCAGTAGGGGACAAGAGACCCAGTACTTC. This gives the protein CATSRGQETQYF.

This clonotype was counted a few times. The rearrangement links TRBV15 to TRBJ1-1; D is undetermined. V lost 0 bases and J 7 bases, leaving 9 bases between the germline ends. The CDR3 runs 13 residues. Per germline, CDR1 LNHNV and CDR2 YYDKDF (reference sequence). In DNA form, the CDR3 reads TGTGCCACCAGCAGAGAGTGGGAGGGTGAAGCTTTCTTT. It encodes CATSREWEGEAFF.